These T cell receptor beta chains were read from a single sample in a study of Tregs in tolerant kidney transplant recipients. The data were produced by immunoSEQ multiplex PCR, yet TCRdb's version contains in-frame clones alone and is incomplete. The data hold tens of thousands of clones, with roughly 93% observed a single time. Sequenced material: CD4+ T cells from blood (PBMCs), taken 12 months after the transplant. These receptors were collected from a human patient who received a combined kidney and bone marrow transplant. Some T cells may have originated in the graft donor. Each CDR3 is given with its conserved first and last residue. A D gene is named only where the DNA matches it firmly. The size entry is marked missing in some rows and otherwise reads once, few, many or a size class.

>TRBD2|TRBJ2-7|TRBV7-6|-
TGTGCCAGCAGCTTAGGACTAGCGGCTGAGCAGTACTTC
CASSLGLAAEQYF
>-|TRBJ2-1|TRBV20-1|-
TGCAGTGCTAGTCTATACAATGAGCAGTTCTTC
CSASLYNEQFF
>-|TRBJ2-7|TRBV6-1|-
TGTGCCAGCAGTGAATTGGCCAATTCCTACGAGCAGTACTTC
CASSELANSYEQYF
>TRBD1|TRBJ2-7|TRBV18|-
TGTGCCAGCTCGCCCGGGACAGGGTCCTACGAGCAGTACTTC
CASSPGTGSYEQYF
>-|TRBJ1-2|TRBV6-6|-
TGTGCCAGCAGTTACCCCCAAGGGGCCATTTCTAATGGCTACACCTTC
CASSYPQGAISNGYTF
>-|TRBJ2-3|TRBV27|-
TGTGCCAGCAGACGCGGGGACGGCACAGATACGCAGTATTTT
CASRRGDGTDTQYF
>-|TRBJ2-7|TRBV6-6|-
TGTGCCAGCAGCCCGAGAGGGAAACTAACCTACGAGCAGTACTTC
CASSPRGKLTYEQYF
>TRBD2|TRBJ2-3|TRBV4-2|-
TGTGCCAGCAGCCAAGAACATTTGACTAGCGGGAGCACAGATACGCAGTATTTT
CASSQEHLTSGSTDTQYF
>TRBD2|TRBJ2-3|TRBV7-7|-
TGTGCCAGCAGCTTAGGACTAGCGGTCACAGATACGCAGTATTTT
CASSLGLAVTDTQYF
>-|TRBJ1-3|TRBV7-2|-
TGTGCCAGCAGCACCCAGGGGACCTCTGGAAACACCATATATTTT
CASSTQGTSGNTIYF
>-|TRBJ2-6|TRBV19|-
TGTGCCAGTAGTAATGTACTGGGGGGGCCTGGGGCCAACGTCCTGACTTTC
CASSNVLGGPGANVLTF
>-|TRBJ1-4|TRBV5-1|few
TGCGCCAGCAAAGTTTCAGGAACTAATGAAAAACTGTTTTTT
CASKVSGTNEKLFF
>TRBD2|TRBJ2-7|TRBV4-1|-
TGCGCCAGCAGCCGCGGACTAGCGGCATACGAGCAGTACTTC
CASSRGLAAYEQYF
>-|TRBJ2-7|TRBV7-3|-
TGTGCCAGTCGTAAGAGGCCGCCTCTTACCTACGAGCAGTACTTC
CASRKRPPLTYEQYF
>TRBD1|TRBJ1-6|TRBV14|-
TGTGCCAGCAGCCAAGATAAGGGGGCGTCCTATAATTCACCCCTCCACTTT
CASSQDKGASYNSPLHF
>-|TRBJ2-1|TRBV5-1|-
TGCGCCAGCAGCGACGGACTATCGGGTGAGCAGTTCTTC
CASSDGLSGEQFF
>-|TRBJ1-6|TRBV5-6|-
TGTGCCAGCCTGGACAGTCTTAGCTCCTATAATTCCCCCCTCCACTTT
CASLDSLSSYNSPLHF
>TRBD2|TRBJ2-7|TRBV5-1|-
TGCGCCAGCAGCTTGCCAAGCGGGAGGGAGGACGAGCAGTACTTC
CASSLPSGREDEQYF
>TRBD2|TRBJ2-7|TRBV2|-
TGTGCCAGCAGCCGGACTAGCGGGGGATCGGAGCAGTACTTC
CASSRTSGGSEQYF
>-|TRBJ2-2|TRBV7-2|-
TGTGCCAGCAGCTCCGGACAGAACACCGGGGAGCTGTTTTTT
CASSSGQNTGELFF
>-|TRBJ1-4|TRBV29-1|-
TGCAGCGTTGGGACGGGGGAAGAAAAACTGTTTTTT
CSVGTGEEKLFF
>-|TRBJ1-1|TRBV4-1|-
TGCGCCAGCAGCCAAGGCAGGGGCATGAACACTGAAGCTTTCTTT
CASSQGRGMNTEAFF
>TRBD2|TRBJ2-1|TRBV12-5|-
TGTGCTAGTGGTTTGTCAAATACCGCTCTAGCGGGGGGGCGAAGGTACAATGAGCAGTTCTTC
CASGLSNTALAGGRRYNEQFF
>-|TRBJ2-7|TRBV12-2|-
TGTGCAAGTCGCTGTGGGGGGCCCCGGGCGGGGGCGACCTACGAGCAGTACTTC
CASRCGGPRAGATYEQYF
>TRBD2|TRBJ2-7|TRBV11-3|-
TGTGCCAGCAGCTTAGATCGGACTAGCTACGAGCAGTACTTC
CASSLDRTSYEQYF
>-|TRBJ1-5|TRBV4-2|-
TGTGCCAGCAGCCAAGGGGGGGAGAGCAATCAGCCCCAGCATTTT
CASSQGGESNQPQHF
>-|TRBJ2-5|TRBV4-1|-
TGCGCCAGCAGTCGGACAGTCTGGGGGACCCAGTACTTC
CASSRTVWGTQYF
>-|TRBJ1-4|TRBV2|few
TGTGCCAGCAGTGATTCCAGGTTAAGCGAAAAACTGTTTTTT
CASSDSRLSEKLFF
>TRBD1|TRBJ1-5|TRBV30|-
TGTGCCCACGGACAGGGGGGCGCCAATCAGCCCCAGCATTTT
CAHGQGGANQPQHF
>-|TRBJ2-3|TRBV2|-
TGTGCCAGCACAACGGGGTATTCAGATACGCAGTATTTT
CASTTGYSDTQYF
>-|TRBJ2-7|TRBV11-1|-
TGTGCCAGCAGCTTAGGGGGGGGCCCCTCCTACGAGCAGTACTTC
CASSLGGGPSYEQYF
>-|TRBJ2-1|TRBV6-4|-
TGTGCCAGCAGTCTCTCAGGATCAAACAATGAGCAGTTCTTC
CASSLSGSNNEQFF
>-|TRBJ2-5|TRBV5-6|once
TGTGCCAGCAGCTTGTGGCAGGGAAACCAAGAGACCCAGTACTTC
CASSLWQGNQETQYF
>TRBD2|TRBJ2-7|TRBV5-1|once
TGCGCCAGCAGCCGCGTGACTAGCGGTAACTCCTACGAGCAGTACTTC
CASSRVTSGNSYEQYF
>-|TRBJ1-2|TRBV6-5|-
TGTGCCAGCGGAGACGCAGGGAACTATGGCTACACCTTC
CASGDAGNYGYTF
>-|TRBJ2-3|TRBV10-3|-
TGTGCCATGGGCCCAACAGATACGCAGTATTTT
CAMGPTDTQYF
>TRBD1|TRBJ2-7|TRBV7-9|-
TGTGCCAGCAGCTCCGGGACAGCAAGCTCCTACGAGCAGTACTTC
CASSSGTASSYEQYF
>-|TRBJ1-3|TRBV29-1|-
TGCAGCGTAGCCGGGAGCTCTGGAAACACCATATATTTT
CSVAGSSGNTIYF